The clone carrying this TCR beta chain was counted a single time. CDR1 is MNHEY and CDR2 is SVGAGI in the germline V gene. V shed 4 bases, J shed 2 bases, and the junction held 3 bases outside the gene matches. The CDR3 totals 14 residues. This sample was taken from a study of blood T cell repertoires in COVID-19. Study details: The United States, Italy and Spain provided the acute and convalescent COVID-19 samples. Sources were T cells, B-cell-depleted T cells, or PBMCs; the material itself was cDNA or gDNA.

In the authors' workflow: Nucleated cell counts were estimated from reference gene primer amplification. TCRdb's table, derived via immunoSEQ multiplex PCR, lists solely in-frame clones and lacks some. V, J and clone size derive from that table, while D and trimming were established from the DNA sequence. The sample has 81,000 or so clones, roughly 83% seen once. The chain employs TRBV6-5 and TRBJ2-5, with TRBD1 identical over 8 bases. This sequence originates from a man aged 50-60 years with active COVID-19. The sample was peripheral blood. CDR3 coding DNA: TGTGCCAGCAGTTGGGGACAGGCTCAAGAGACCCAGTACTTC. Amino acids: CASSWGQAQETQYF.